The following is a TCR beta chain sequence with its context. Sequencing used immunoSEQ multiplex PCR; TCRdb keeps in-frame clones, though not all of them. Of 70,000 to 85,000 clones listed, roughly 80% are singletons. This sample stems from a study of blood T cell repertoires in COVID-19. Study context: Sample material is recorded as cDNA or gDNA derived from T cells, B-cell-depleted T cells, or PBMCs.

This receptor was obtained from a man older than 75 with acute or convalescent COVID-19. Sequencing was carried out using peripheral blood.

This CDR3 reads CASSERTSGGVGNEQFF. CDR3 nucleotide sequence: TGTGCCAGCAGTGAACGGACTAGCGGGGGGGTTGGCAATGAGCAGTTCTTC. This chain uses TRBV6-1 with TRBJ2-1; 15 bases match TRBD2. Germline values: CDR1 MNHNS, CDR2 SASEGT. This CDR3 has 17 residues. V shed 2 bases and J 6 bases; nucleotides not matched to a gene: 5.